The 30 T cell receptor beta chains below were found in one sample sequenced in a study of T-cell memory formation after mild COVID-19. TCRdb reprocessed the 5' RACE reads via MiXCR and lists one record per CDR3 protein. Of 400,000 to 500,000 distinct CDR3 sequences listed, more than 15% are singletons. What was sequenced was PBMCs or a T cell subset sorted from them (not recorded which). The receptors derive from a man between 18 and 29 years old who had mild COVID-19 (a few samples of this study predate the infection). Cell type and time point are not known.

This chain uses TRBV12-3 or TRBV12-4 with TRBJ2-3; TRBD1 matches 9 bases. The CDR3 sequence is 15 residues long. Unmatched junction bases numbered 5, after V lost 7 bases and J lost 0 bases. The CDR3: CASNGQGSSTDTQYF. The CDR3 nucleotides are TGTGCCAGCAACGGACAGGGGTCTAGCACAGATACGCAGTATTTT.

This clonotype appeared a few times. The CDR3, as DNA: TGTGCCAGCAGTTTAGACCAGGAAGAGACCCAGTACTTC. This encodes CASSLDQEETQYF. The chain couples TRBV28 to TRBJ2-5; D unresolved. The CDR3 covers 13 residues. Germline CDR1 reads MDHEN; CDR2 reads SYDVKM. Trimming left V 2 bases short and J 3 bases short, with 7 bases between.

This clonotype was observed at least ten times. This rearrangement joins TRBV7-2 to TRBJ1-2, with D hard to call. The germline V gene encodes CDR1 SGHTA and CDR2 FQGNSA. This CDR3 has 12 residues. V gave up 1 base and J gave up 8 bases, with 8 bases separating them. DNA of the CDR3: TGTGCCAGCAGCTTAGGCGTAGGCGGCTACACCTTC. This sequence encodes CASSLGVGGYTF.

This clonotype was seen more than once but under ten times. The J gene is TRBJ2-7, the V gene TRBV7-2; tentatively, D is TRBD1 (6 bases). The germline V gene encodes CDR1 SGHTA and CDR2 FQGNSA. This CDR3 contains 15 residues. Trimming removed 3 bases from V and 4 bases from J, with 16 bases in between. The DNA of the CDR3 is TGTGCCAGCAGCTTTAATACAGGGTTCGCGTACGAGCAGTACTTC. Its protein product is CASSFNTGFAYEQYF. The complete variable domain, with remaining parts taken from reference TRBV7-2 and TRBJ2-7, reads GAGVSQSPSNKVTEKGKDVELRCDPISGHTALYWYRQSLGQGLEFLIYFQGNSAPDKSGLPSDRFSAERTGGSVSTLTIQRTQQEDSAVYLCASSFNTGFAYEQYFGPGTRLTVT.

The gene calls are TRBV11-1 and TRBJ2-5, with no clear D. Germline CDR1 is SGHAT and CDR2 is FQDESV (reference sequence). V was shortened by 0 bases and J by 5 bases, with 10 bases between the two germline ends. The CDR3 has 14 residues. The CDR3 DNA is TGTGCCAGCAGCTTAGCCCTAGGGTACGAGACCCAGTACTTC. Translating gives CASSLALGYETQYF. Based on the CDR3 plus reference TRBV11-1 and TRBJ2-5, the full variable domain is EAEVAQSPRYKITEKSQAVAFWCDPISGHATLYWYRQILGQGPELLVQFQDESVVDDSQLPKDRFSAERLKGVDSTLKIQPAELGDSAMYLCASSLALGYETQYFGPGTRLLVL.

Ten or more counts support this clonotype. The V gene is TRBV9, the J gene TRBJ2-3, with D possibly TRBD1 on 6 matching bases. V dropped 0 bases and J dropped 0 bases, with 14 bases sitting between them. There are 17 residues in the CDR3. Germline CDR1 reads SGDLS; CDR2 reads YYNGEE. CDR3 loop: CASSVATRGKSTDTQYF. The CDR3 nucleotides are TGTGCCAGCAGCGTAGCTACGAGGGGGAAAAGCACAGATACGCAGTATTTT.

This clonotype appeared many times. The V call is TRBV10-2, the J call TRBJ1-5, with D unclear. CDR1 is WSHSY and CDR2 is SAAADI in the germline V gene. The V gene lost 2 bases and the J gene lost 4 bases, with 15 bases spanning the gap. CDR3 size: 16 residues. The CDR3 bases are TGCGCCAGCAGTGAGGAGGCCAACCTTCAGAATCAGCCCCAGCATTTT. Its translation is CASSEEANLQNQPQHF.

This clonotype showed up just a few times. The V and J genes are TRBV6-5 and TRBJ2-3; 11 bases line up with TRBD2. This CDR3 is 14 amino acids long. V lost 6 bases to trimming and J lost 4 bases; unmatched junction nucleotides: 3. The V gene's germline CDR1 is MNHEY and CDR2 SVGAGI. The CDR3 loop reads CASRGSGGADTQYF. CDR3 nucleotide sequence: TGTGCCAGCAGGGGTAGCGGGGGGGCAGATACGCAGTATTTT.

J is TRBJ1-4 and V is TRBV6-6, with 9 nucleotides matching TRBD1. The CDR3 is 15 residues long. The germline V gene encodes CDR1 MNHNY and CDR2 SVGAGI (reference sequence). With V trimmed by 7 bases and J by 5 bases, 8 bases remained unmatched. CDR3 DNA: TGTGCCAGCACCGAACCCGGGACAGGGAATGAAAAACTGTTTTTT. Its translation is CASTEPGTGNEKLFF.

The chain links TRBV9 to TRBJ1-2, with D unresolved. There are 15 residues in the CDR3. Germline lookup yields CDR1 SGDLS and CDR2 YYNGEE. The V end lost 3 bases, the J end lost 6 bases, and 18 bases lay between the germline ends. The CDR3 DNA reads as TGTGCCAGCAGCGCCCGGGCCATTGAAATCAATGGCTACACCTTC. It encodes CASSARAIEINGYTF.

This clonotype has just a few counts. This chain connects TRBV29-1 to TRBJ2-7; no firm D call. CDR1 is SQVTM, CDR2 ANQGSEA, per germline. CDR3 length: 11 residues. V was pared by 6 bases and J by 2 bases, with 8 bases between. The CDR3 DNA reads as TGCAGCGTGAAGGAGACCTACGAGCAGTACTTC. It encodes CSVKETYEQYF.

This clonotype appeared a few times. This chain joins TRBV5-5 and TRBJ1-5; D gene uncertain. CDR3 length equals 15 residues. Trimming pared 0 bases from V and 8 bases from J, leaving 15 bases between. Germline V gene lookup returns CDR1 SGHKS and CDR2 YYEKEE (reference sequence). As DNA, the CDR3 is TGTGCCAGCAGCTTGGAAGGAAGGGATTGGGAGCCCCAGCATTTT. Encoded protein: CASSLEGRDWEPQHF.

The chain recombines TRBV20-1 with TRBJ2-7, with unresolved D. V lost 3 bases to trimming and J lost 7 bases, with 19 bases between them. Per the germline V gene, CDR1 is DFQATT and CDR2 is SNEGSKA (reference sequence). This CDR3 comprises 14 residues. In DNA, the CDR3 is TGCAGTGCTAGGCGACCCCGGCAGGATCAAGAGCAGTACGTC. Its protein is CSARRPRQDQEQYV.

The chain combines TRBV11-2 with TRBJ1-2; no definite D call. Trimming removed 2 bases at V and 0 bases at J, with 7 bases between. The CDR3 contains 14 residues. Germline V gives CDR1 SGHAT, CDR2 FQNNGV. The CDR3 DNA sequence: TGTGCCAGCAGCTTACTGGGGTCTAACTATGGCTACACCTTC. Residues: CASSLLGSNYGYTF.

CDR3: CASSYSLATNEKLFF. The CDR3 nucleotides read TGTGCCAGCAGTTACTCTCTTGCAACTAATGAAAAACTGTTTTTT. The chain has TRBV6-6 and TRBJ1-4; D is unresolved. V lost 0 bases and J 0 bases, leaving 5 bases between the germline ends. Germline-derived CDR1 and CDR2 are MNHNY and SVGAGI (reference sequence). This CDR3 is built from 15 residues.

This clonotype was picked up a small number of times. The V call is TRBV5-6, the J call TRBJ2-7, with 13 bases matching TRBD2. Per germline, CDR1 SGHDT and CDR2 YYEEEE. The CDR3 length is 13 residues. Losses at the gene ends were 9 bases for V and 3 bases for J; bases not matched to a gene: 3. The CDR3 loop reads CAKGLAGFYEQYF. CDR3 DNA: TGTGCCAAGGGACTAGCGGGGTTCTACGAGCAGTACTTC.

This clonotype was found a few times. The chain recombines TRBV5-1 with TRBJ1-1, with 8 bases fitting TRBD1. Germline CDR1 and CDR2: SGHRS and YFSETQ. With 0 bases clipped from V and 4 bases from J, the junction kept 8 bases outside the gene matches. There are 16 residues in the CDR3. The CDR3 nucleotides are TGCGCCAGCAGCTTGGTTCCCGACAGGGGTATCACTGAAGCTTTCTTT. As protein: CASSLVPDRGITEAFF.

This clonotype was recorded a few times. This sequence joins TRBV6-2 or TRBV6-3 and TRBJ1-6, with a possible D match to TRBD1 (5 bases). Trimming removed 2 bases at V and 7 bases at J, with 9 bases between. The CDR3 is made up of 14 amino acids. Germline-derived CDR1 and CDR2 are MNHEY and SVGEGT. The CDR3 sequence: CASSYQGANSPLHF. As DNA, the CDR3 is TGTGCCAGCAGTTACCAGGGCGCGAATTCACCCCTCCACTTT.

This clonotype showed up just a few times. The rearrangement uses TRBV9 and TRBJ2-3, with TRBD2 matching over 11 bases. Germline V CDR1 and CDR2: SGDLS, YYNGEE. The trim removed 0 bases at V and 9 bases at J, leaving 6 bases unmatched. The CDR3 is made up of 15 amino acids. The CDR3 protein is CASSVGLAGGHTQYF. As DNA, the CDR3 is TGTGCCAGCAGCGTAGGGCTAGCGGGGGGCCACACGCAGTATTTT.

In its sample, this clonotype was seen a few times. The chain uses TRBV5-1 and TRBJ2-5, with 8 bases identical to TRBD1. The CDR3 contains 15 residues. Per germline, CDR1 SGHRS and CDR2 YFSETQ. The junction had 6 bases not matched to a gene; V was cut back by 4 bases and J by 1 base. Written as DNA, the CDR3 is TGCGCCAGCAGCCCACAGGGGGTCGCCCAAGAGACCCAGTACTTC. As protein: CASSPQGVAQETQYF. Combining the CDR3 with reference TRBV5-1 and TRBJ2-5 gives the whole variable domain KAGVTQTPRYLIKTRGQQVTLSCSPISGHRSVSWYQQTPGQGLQFLFEYFSETQRNKGNFPGRFSGRQFSNSRSEMNVSTLELGDSALYLCASSPQGVAQETQYFGPGTRLLVL.

This clonotype occurred a few times. This rearrangement joins TRBV2 to TRBJ2-1; D unresolved. V was shortened by 6 bases and J by 6 bases, with 15 bases between the two germline ends. There are 14 residues in the CDR3. Germline CDR1 SNHLY, CDR2 FYNNEI. The CDR3 here is CASSPVRNLNEQFF. DNA for the CDR3: TGTGCCAGCAGCCCGGTCCGAAACCTCAATGAGCAGTTCTTC.

The chain recombines TRBV5-1 with TRBJ2-3; TRBD2 matches at 9 bases. In germline, CDR1 is SGHRS, CDR2 YFSETQ. CDR3 length: 15 amino acids. J was trimmed by 4 bases and V by 0 bases; bases with no gene match: 3. The CDR3: CASSLGLAVSDTQYF. The CDR3 DNA reads as TGCGCCAGCAGCTTGGGACTAGCGGTTTCAGATACGCAGTATTTT.

The chain employs TRBV29-1 and TRBJ2-7; 7 positions agree with TRBD1. V shed 7 bases and J 2 bases; nucleotides not matched to a gene: 5. The CDR3 contains 12 residues. Germline-derived CDR1 and CDR2 are SQVTM and ANQGSEA. The CDR3 is CSAIQGTYEQYF. CDR3 in DNA: TGCAGCGCGATACAGGGGACCTACGAGCAGTACTTC.

The gene calls are TRBV12-3 or TRBV12-4 and TRBJ2-1, with D possibly being TRBD2 (6 bases). This CDR3 comprises 12 residues. V shed 3 bases and J shed 14 bases, with 14 bases lying between them. CDR3 coding DNA: TGTGCCAGCAGTTTGACCCCGGGGGAGAAGTTCTTC. Its protein is CASSLTPGEKFF.

This clonotype was found many times. The rearrangement uses TRBV12-3 or TRBV12-4 and TRBJ2-2; 7 nucleotides agree with TRBD1. The CDR3 sequence is 12 residues long. Unmatched junction bases numbered 4, after V lost 6 bases and J lost 9 bases. CDR3 sequence (DNA): TGTGCCAGCAGCTCACAGGGGAGGGAGCTGTTTTTT. Protein product: CASSSQGRELFF.

This clonotype was recorded a few times. The chain employs TRBV5-1 and TRBJ2-2; TRBD1 aligns across 9 bases. The germline V gene encodes CDR1 SGHRS and CDR2 YFSETQ. This CDR3 is built from 16 residues. Trimming cost V 0 bases and J 3 bases; bases outside gene matches: 3. The CDR3 is CASSLETGGYTGELFF. As DNA, the CDR3 is TGCGCCAGCAGCTTGGAGACAGGGGGGTACACCGGGGAGCTGTTTTTT. Based on the CDR3 plus reference TRBV5-1 and TRBJ2-2, the full variable domain is KAGVTQTPRYLIKTRGQQVTLSCSPISGHRSVSWYQQTPGQGLQFLFEYFSETQRNKGNFPGRFSGRQFSNSRSEMNVSTLELGDSALYLCASSLETGGYTGELFFGEGSRLTVL.

This clonotype was seen more than once but under ten times. V usage is TRBV7-6 and J usage is TRBJ2-2, with TRBD1 identical over 8 bases. The junction had 5 bases not matched to a gene; V was cut back by 2 bases and J by 6 bases. This CDR3 spans 15 amino acids. CDR1 and CDR2 from the germline V gene are SGHVS and FNYEAQ. The CDR3 region has the DNA TGTGCCAGCAGCTTACAGGGGGCGGCGGCCGGGGAGCTGTTTTTT. It is translated as CASSLQGAAAGELFF.

This chain links TRBV15 with TRBJ2-3, with D possibly TRBD1 on 7 matching bases. The CDR3 consists of 18 residues. Between the trimmed V and J ends, which lost 5 bases and 3 bases, there was a span of 24 bases. Per germline, CDR1 LNHNV and CDR2 YYDKDF (reference sequence). CDR3 amino acids: CATSGIATQGGETDTQYF. CDR3 bases: TGTGCCACCAGCGGAATTGCGACGCAGGGGGGAGAGACAGATACGCAGTATTTT.

Of note for this clonotype: A much larger clone differs by one base, so this may be a read error. CDR3 nucleotide sequence: TGTGCCAGCAGCTTCGACAATTATGGCTACACCTTC. This gives the protein CASSFDNYGYTF. J is TRBJ1-2 and V is TRBV11-1; unclear D gene. CDR3 size: 12 residues. Deletions cut 3 bases from V and 5 bases from J, with 7 bases between. The germline CDR1 and CDR2 sequences are SGHAT and FQDESV (reference sequence).

The chain is built from TRBV6-5 and TRBJ1-2, with D maybe TRBD1 (5 bases). The CDR3 sequence is 15 residues long. CDR1 MNHEY and CDR2 SVGAGI come from the germline V gene. V was clipped by 0 bases and J by 5 bases, with 13 bases between them. CDR3 DNA: TGTGCCAGCAGTTACTCGGCGGGGGATCTTTATGGCTACACCTTC. This sequence encodes CASSYSAGDLYGYTF.